Following are 7 T cell receptor beta chains from one sample sequenced in a study of cytomegalovirus exposure and HLA in healthy donors (TCRdb year 2017). Library prep was done by the immunoSEQ multiplex PCR assay. The multiplex PCR relied on a mix of 60 forward primers for TCR Vbeta segments and 13 reverse primers for TCR Jbeta segments. TCRdb holds this immuneACCESS table with in-frame rearrangements only. Some clones are missing; in checked studies, unresolved V genes explain under half, and the rest has no known cause. Counted in this sample were 160,000 or so clones; about 75% of them appeared once. The ten largest make up about 4.5% of the sample. Sequencing was carried out using PBMCs. These receptors were obtained from a man in his late teens or twenties in good health and CMV-seropositive.

This clone was counted a few times. J is TRBJ1-1 and V is TRBV5-6; 7 bases are shared with TRBD1. CDR1 SGHDT and CDR2 YYEEEE come from the germline V gene. This CDR3 spans 14 amino acids. V dropped 2 bases and J dropped 5; count of bases not matched to a gene: 6. The CDR3 loop is CASSFEGAGTEAFF. Here the CDR3 DNA reads TGTGCCAGCAGCTTCGAGGGGGCGGGAACTGAAGCTTTCTTT.

This chain joins TRBV25-1 and TRBJ2-7; a weak D match, TRBD1 (5 bases). V was clipped by 5 bases and J by 6 bases, with 8 bases between them. Germline V lookup: CDR1 MGHDK, CDR2 SYGVNS. The CDR3 contains 11 residues. The CDR3 loop is CASSPRGEQYV. CDR3 nucleotides: TGTGCCAGCAGTCCTAGGGGCGAGCAGTACGTC.

This clone was observed once. This chain links TRBV6-1 with TRBJ1-3; unclear D gene. CDR1 is MNHNS, CDR2 SASEGT, per germline. Trimming stripped 2 bases from V and 4 bases from J, with 12 bases between. This CDR3 is 15 amino acids long. CDR3 sequence reads: CASSEREAGGNTIYF. In DNA form, the CDR3 reads TGTGCCAGCAGTGAACGGGAGGCCGGGGGAAACACCATATATTTT.

V and J are TRBV10-3 and TRBJ2-3; TRBD2 matches at 9 bases. J lost 4 bases, V lost 6 bases, and 8 bases had no gene match. Germline V CDR1 and CDR2: ENHRY, SYGVKD. The CDR3 loop spans 15 amino acids. The CDR3 DNA follows: TGTGCCATCAGAGGAGGCGGGGGGGCCTCAGATACGCAGTATTTT. Amino acids: CAIRGGGGASDTQYF.

The rearrangement joins TRBV11-1 to TRBJ2-5; D perhaps matches TRBD2 (5 bases). Trimming cost V 4 bases and J 1 base, with 13 bases left between them. Germline lookup yields CDR1 SGHAT and CDR2 FQDESV (reference sequence). The CDR3 sequence is 15 residues long. The CDR3 nucleotides read TGTGCCAGCAGCTCGGCCCAGCGGACCCAAGAGACCCAGTACTTC. It is translated as CASSSAQRTQETQYF.

The chain joins TRBV6-6 to TRBJ2-1, with 8 bases lining up with TRBD2. The V segment lost 2 bases and the J segment 7 bases; nucleotides outside the gene matches: 10. Germline V gene data show CDR1 as MNHNY and CDR2 as SVGAGI (reference sequence). This CDR3 is 16 amino acids long. The CDR3 DNA follows: TGTGCCAGCAGTTACCGGGGGGGAGCGCCTCCGAATGAGCAGTTCTTC. Protein product: CASSYRGGAPPNEQFF.

The V and J genes are TRBV29-1 and TRBJ1-5; D uncertain. Germline V gene data show CDR1 as SQVTM and CDR2 as ANQGSEA. The ends were cut back, 0 bases at V and 2 bases at J, with 8 bases in the middle. This CDR3 contains 14 residues. The CDR3, as DNA: TGCAGCGTTGAAGACCCCCAGGGCAATCAGCCCCAGCATTTT. Amino acid sequence: CSVEDPQGNQPQHF.